This TCR beta chain is drawn from a study of beta chain features in type 1 diabetes. Study results and limitations: Patients' naive, central memory and Treg TCRB repertoires seemed closer to one another than those of healthy donors. Type 1 diabetes patients had TCRB CDR3s that were shorter (moderately but significantly so) in all four CD4+ subsets.

In regard to this clone: Its antigen is not identified.

The investigators reverse transcribed all of the isolated RNA, so they sequenced expressed TCRB transcripts. The method was immunoSEQ multiplex PCR; TCRdb's version includes in-frame clones alone and lacks a portion of them. The sample comprises under 70,000 clones, 55% to 75% of which are singletons, and around 0.29% rests with the top ten. Via the markers CD45RO/CCR7/CD25/CD127/CD95/CD27, stem cell-like memory, regulatory, central memory and naive CD4+ cells were sorted. This clonotype was sampled from a woman between 25 and 40 years old with type 1 diabetes. Sequenced: stem cell memory CD4+ T cells from blood.

In DNA, the CDR3 is TGTGCCAGCAGGGGACAGGGGGACACTGAAGCTTTCTTT. Encoded protein: CASRGQGDTEAFF. V usage is TRBV2 and J usage is TRBJ1-1; TRBD1 agrees at 11 bases. Germline lookup yields CDR1 SNHLY and CDR2 FYNNEI. After removal of 6 bases from V and 3 bases from J, the junction contained 0 bases not matched to a gene. The CDR3 totals 13 residues.